A single sample gave rise to the 30 T cell receptor beta chains below, sequenced in a study of T cell responses to AZD1222 COVID-19 vaccine. Sequencing was performed with immunoSEQ multiplex PCR; in TCRdb, only in-frame clones are kept and a portion is missing. The sample carries about 180,000 clones, 70% to 90% recorded once. Sequences were derived from peripheral blood, sampled on day 0 of AZD1222 vaccination. The receptor set was obtained from an adult in good health.

The J gene is TRBJ1-5, the V gene TRBV14; TRBD1 matches at 8 bases. Trimming at V came to 2 bases and at J to 5 bases, leaving 2 bases not matched to a gene. CDR3 length: 14 residues. Germline CDR1 SGHDN, CDR2 FVKESK. The CDR3 spells CASSQSGGHQPQHF. The CDR3 DNA sequence: TGTGCCAGCAGCCAATCAGGGGGCCATCAGCCCCAGCATTTT.

The chain carries TRBV5-1 and TRBJ2-1; the match to TRBD2 covers 15 bases. The CDR3 is 17 residues long. Looked up from germline, CDR1 is SGHRS and CDR2 is YFSETQ. The V and J ends lost 3 bases and 4 bases, in that order; junction bases with no gene match: 5. CDR3 nucleotides: TGCGCCAGCAGCTGGACTAGCGGGAGGGCGGGGTACAATGAGCAGTTCTTC. Translation: CASSWTSGRAGYNEQFF. Variable domain in full (rest from reference TRBV5-1 and TRBJ2-1): KAGVTQTPRYLIKTRGQQVTLSCSPISGHRSVSWYQQTPGQGLQFLFEYFSETQRNKGNFPGRFSGRQFSNSRSEMNVSTLELGDSALYLCASSWTSGRAGYNEQFFGPGTRLTVL.

This clone was recorded once. V and J are TRBV5-1 and TRBJ1-1, with no clear D. Germline lookup yields CDR1 SGHRS and CDR2 YFSETQ. Trimming pared 0 bases from V and 1 base from J, leaving 7 bases between. The CDR3 length is 14 residues. The DNA of the CDR3 is TGCGCCAGCAGCTTGGCCGACAAGAACACTGAAGCTTTCTTT. Translating it yields CASSLADKNTEAFF.

The V gene is TRBV30, the J gene TRBJ2-4, with 9 bases aligning to TRBD2. The CDR3 has 17 amino acids. Trimming took 1 base from V and 10 from J; bases not matched to a gene: 17. Germline V gene data show CDR1 as GTSNPN and CDR2 as SVGIG (reference sequence). The CDR3 region has the DNA TGTGCCTGGAGTGCGCGCAGGCTAGCGGGGCCCGAGAGAATTCAGTACTTC. Residues: CAWSARRLAGPERIQYF.

The genes are TRBV11-2 and TRBJ2-5; 12 bases match TRBD2. CDR3 length equals 19 residues. Trimming took 2 bases from V and 2 from J; bases not matched to a gene: 12. CDR1 is SGHAT, CDR2 FQNNGV, per germline. CDR3 loop: CASSLLLAGGIGKQETQYF. CDR3 nucleotides: TGTGCCAGCAGCTTATTACTAGCGGGGGGCATCGGAAAGCAAGAGACCCAGTACTTC.

V usage is TRBV24-1 and J usage is TRBJ2-3; D perhaps matches TRBD1 (5 bases). The CDR3 is made up of 14 amino acids. CDR1 KGHDR and CDR2 SFDVKD come from the germline V gene. V was clipped by 2 bases and J by 4 bases, with 9 bases between them. CDR3 residues: CATSDSRAADTQYF. In nucleotides, the CDR3 is TGTGCCACCAGTGATTCCAGGGCCGCAGATACGCAGTATTTT.

The chain links TRBV7-2 to TRBJ2-1, with D tentatively TRBD2 (6 bases). Germline V CDR1 and CDR2: SGHTA, FQGNSA. The CDR3 totals 14 residues. Between the trimmed V and J ends, which lost 7 bases and 9 bases, there was a span of 19 bases. CDR3 nucleotide sequence: TGTGCCAGCATCCCAGACGGGAGAGCGGGTGAGCAGTTCTTC. Its translation is CASIPDGRAGEQFF.

DNA for the CDR3: TGTGCCACCAGCAGTTTGAGGAACACTGAAGCTTTCTTT. Protein product: CATSSLRNTEAFF. This chain joins TRBV15 and TRBJ1-1, with D uncertain. The CDR3 loop spans 13 amino acids. V lost 3 bases and J 1 base, leaving 6 bases between the germline ends. CDR1 is LNHNV and CDR2 is YYDKDF in the germline V gene (reference sequence). Full variable domain (missing parts from reference TRBV15 and TRBJ1-1): DAMVIQNPRYQVTQFGKPVTLSCSQTLNHNVMYWYQQKSSQAPKLLFHYYDKDFNNEADTPDNFQSRRPNTSFCFLDIRSPGLGDTAMYLCATSSLRNTEAFFGQGTRLTVV.

The chain has TRBV2 and TRBJ1-1; D remains unclear. The V and J ends lost 5 bases and 7 bases respectively, with 8 bases between them. Germline CDR1 SNHLY, CDR2 FYNNEI. There are 11 residues in the CDR3. CDR3 protein: CASSPIVEAFF. CDR3 coding DNA: TGTGCCAGCAGTCCCATTGTTGAAGCTTTCTTT. Drawing the rest from reference TRBV2 and TRBJ1-1, the complete variable domain is EPEVTQTPSHQVTQMGQEVILRCVPISNHLYFYWYRQILGQKVEFLVSFYNNEISEKSEIFDDQFSVERPDGSNFTLKIRSTKLEDSAMYFCASSPIVEAFFGQGTRLTVV.

The V call is TRBV24-1, the J call TRBJ2-7; TRBD2 matches at 8 bases. This CDR3 contains 15 residues. The germline V gene encodes CDR1 KGHDR and CDR2 SFDVKD. V was pared by 4 bases and J by 4 bases, with 8 bases of the junction left unmatched. The chain's CDR3 is CATSEAGTSRYEQYF. For the CDR3, the DNA is TGTGCCACCAGTGAAGCCGGGACTAGTAGGTACGAGCAGTACTTC.

J is TRBJ1-1 and V is TRBV30; D gene unclear. The CDR3 runs to 13 residues. V lost 0 bases to trimming and J lost 5 bases, with 10 bases between them. From germline, CDR1 is GTSNPN and CDR2 SVGIG (reference sequence). DNA of the CDR3: TGTGCCTGGAGTGTACCTCCCTTTACTGAAGCTTTCTTT. Amino acid sequence: CAWSVPPFTEAFF.

J is TRBJ2-3 and V is TRBV4-2, with a possible D match to TRBD1 (5 bases). This CDR3 has 17 amino acids. Trimming cost V 0 bases and J 0 bases, with 13 bases left between them. Looked up from germline, CDR1 is LGHNA and CDR2 is YNFKEQ. Here the CDR3 DNA reads TGTGCCAGCAGCCAAGAATTGCAGGGTGTTAGCACAGATACGCAGTATTTT. Protein: CASSQELQGVSTDTQYF.

The chain carries TRBV3-1 (or the pseudogene TRBV3-2) and TRBJ1-3; D uncertain. This CDR3 region has 17 residues. CDR1 is LGHDT and CDR2 is YNNKEL in the germline V gene (reference sequence). V lost 1 base to trimming and J lost 3 bases, with 16 bases between them. In DNA form, the CDR3 reads TGTGCCAGCAGCCAAGCTACGGGAGGGTTTGGTGGAAACACCATATATTTT. Amino acid sequence: CASSQATGGFGGNTIYF.

The chain combines TRBV3-1 (or the pseudogene TRBV3-2) with TRBJ2-1; 7 bases map to TRBD1. Germline V gives CDR1 LGHDT, CDR2 YNNKEL (reference sequence). This CDR3 contains 16 residues. The V gene end was trimmed by 2 bases and the J gene end by 3 bases; junction bases not matched to a gene: 7. CDR3: CASSQFRTGHYNEQFF. The CDR3 coding sequence is TGTGCCAGCAGCCAATTCCGGACAGGTCACTACAATGAGCAGTTCTTC.

The rearrangement links TRBV7-2 to TRBJ1-4; D remains ambiguous. This CDR3 region has 14 residues. Germline-derived CDR1 and CDR2 are SGHTA and FQGNSA. V was pared by 5 bases and J by 8 bases, with 15 bases between. The CDR3 DNA reads as TGTGCCAGCAGCCCGCAAGGCTATCCCGAAAAACTGTTTTTT. Translating gives CASSPQGYPEKLFF.

The V and J genes are TRBV15 and TRBJ1-6, with TRBD1 matching over 7 bases. The ends lost 3 bases at V and 7 bases at J; junction bases unmatched: 9. The germline V gene encodes CDR1 LNHNV and CDR2 YYDKDF (reference sequence). CDR3 length: 16 residues. The chain's CDR3 is CATSRDRDSSNSPLHF. The CDR3 nucleotides read TGTGCCACCAGCAGGGACCGGGACAGCAGCAATTCACCCCTCCACTTT.

The J gene is TRBJ2-1, the V gene TRBV5-5; 11 bases map to TRBD1. V shed 1 base, J shed 7 bases, and the junction held 10 bases outside the gene matches. Germline V CDR1 and CDR2: SGHKS, YYEKEE (reference sequence). The CDR3 is 17 amino acids. CDR3 sequence: CASSLHLGTGGVNEQFF. CDR3 bases: TGTGCCAGCAGCTTGCATCTCGGGACAGGGGGAGTTAATGAGCAGTTCTTC.

The chain combines TRBV7-3 with TRBJ2-7, with D perhaps matching TRBD2 (5 bases). This CDR3 spans 14 amino acids. The germline gives CDR1 SGHTA, CDR2 FQGTGA. Trimming shortened V by 2 bases and J by 1 base, and 9 bases separated the two germline ends. The CDR3: CASSLSSGSYEQYF. DNA of the CDR3: TGTGCCAGCAGCTTATCCTCGGGATCCTACGAGCAGTACTTC.

J is TRBJ1-4 and V is TRBV5-5, with TRBD1 matching over 7 bases. The CDR3 contains 15 residues. Germline V gene lookup returns CDR1 SGHKS and CDR2 YYEKEE (reference sequence). The trim removed 4 bases at V and 5 bases at J, leaving 8 bases unmatched. CDR3 nucleotides: TGTGCCAGCAGCCCGACAGGGTCTAAGAATGAAAAACTGTTTTTT. It encodes CASSPTGSKNEKLFF.

This rearrangement joins TRBV7-2 to TRBJ1-5; tentative D call: TRBD1 (5 bases). Germline lookup yields CDR1 SGHTA and CDR2 FQGNSA. This CDR3 has 13 amino acids. The V gene lost 5 bases and the J gene lost 5 bases, with 10 bases spanning the gap. In DNA form, the CDR3 reads TGTGCCAGCAGCAAAGACAGAGATCAGCCCCAGCATTTT. Translated: CASSKDRDQPQHF.

This clone was seen only a few times. The chain is built from TRBV3-1 (or the pseudogene TRBV3-2) and TRBJ2-6; D is uncertain. Trimming cost V 0 bases and J 8 bases, with 11 bases left between them. Germline CDR1 is LGHDT and CDR2 is YNNKEL (reference sequence). This CDR3 has 15 amino acids. CDR3 loop: CASSQDPFQTNVLTF. The CDR3 nucleotides read TGTGCCAGCAGCCAAGACCCATTCCAGACCAACGTCCTGACTTTC.

The J gene is TRBJ1-1, the V gene TRBV6-1; TRBD1 matches at 8 bases. The CDR3 sequence is 15 residues long. Germline-derived CDR1 and CDR2 are MNHNS and SASEGT. The V segment lost 2 bases and the J segment 1 base; nucleotides outside the gene matches: 3. The CDR3 bases are TGTGCCAGCAGTGAACGGGACAGGCCGAACACTGAAGCTTTCTTT. Translation: CASSERDRPNTEAFF.

The chain carries TRBV3-1 (or the pseudogene TRBV3-2) and TRBJ1-1; D is ambiguous. This CDR3 is 15 amino acids long. Germline CDR1 is LGHDT and CDR2 is YNNKEL (reference sequence). Trimming pared 0 bases from V and 8 bases from J, leaving 16 bases between. The CDR3 DNA follows: TGTGCCAGCAGCCAAGATCTTGTACCGATAAGGGAAGCTTTCTTT. It specifies CASSQDLVPIREAFF.

The chain carries TRBV30 and TRBJ2-3; 7 bases are shared with TRBD2. CDR3 length equals 13 residues. Germline CDR1 is GTSNPN and CDR2 is SVGIG (reference sequence). Unmatched junction bases numbered 1, after V lost 3 bases and J lost 1 base. The CDR3 region has the DNA TGTGCCTGGAGCGCGGGAGGCACAGATACGCAGTATTTT. Translation gives CAWSAGGTDTQYF.

V gene TRBV5-1 combines with J gene TRBJ2-2; perhaps TRBD1 as D (6 bases). The V and J ends lost 5 bases and 8 bases respectively, with 19 bases between them. The germline CDR1 and CDR2 sequences are SGHRS and YFSETQ. The CDR3 has 15 amino acids. CDR3 nucleotides: TGCGCCAGCAGAATAAGGACAGTCTCTGCTGGGGAGCTGTTTTTT. Translating it yields CASRIRTVSAGELFF.

V gene TRBV5-1 combines with J gene TRBJ1-1; TRBD1 aligns across 8 bases. CDR1 and CDR2 from the germline V gene are SGHRS and YFSETQ. J was trimmed by 6 bases and V by 3 bases; bases with no gene match: 1. This CDR3 comprises 12 residues. The CDR3 region is CASSSQGAEAFF. DNA of the CDR3: TGCGCCAGCAGCTCACAGGGGGCTGAAGCTTTCTTT.

V is TRBV4-2 and J is TRBJ2-4, with TRBD2 identical over 9 bases. The ends lost 0 bases at V and 3 bases at J; junction bases unmatched: 12. Looked up from germline, CDR1 is LGHNA and CDR2 is YNFKEQ. CDR3 length: 19 amino acids. This CDR3 reads CASSQDLLAGEVNKNIQYF. Written as DNA, the CDR3 is TGTGCCAGCAGCCAAGATTTATTAGCGGGGGAGGTCAACAAAAACATTCAGTACTTC.

The chain uses TRBV28 and TRBJ2-2; D is tentatively TRBD1 or TRBD2 (6 bases each). The CDR3 loop spans 15 amino acids. Germline values: CDR1 MDHEN, CDR2 SYDVKM. V was trimmed by 10 bases and J by 2 bases, leaving 17 bases between them. This CDR3 reads CATPGGGTNTGELFF. CDR3 nucleotides: TGTGCCACCCCCGGAGGGGGAACTAACACCGGGGAGCTGTTTTTT.

This chain joins TRBV5-1 and TRBJ2-5; D uncertain. This CDR3 region has 16 residues. CDR1 SGHRS and CDR2 YFSETQ come from the germline V gene. Deletions cut 0 bases from V and 1 base from J, with 13 bases between. The CDR3 DNA reads TGCGCCAGCAGCTTGGCCGACGGGCCCCCCCAAGAGACCCAGTACTTC. Its translation is CASSLADGPPQETQYF.

The chain employs TRBV7-9 and TRBJ1-1, with 8 bases matching TRBD1. There are 12 residues in the CDR3. Germline-derived CDR1 and CDR2 are SEHNR and FQNEAQ (reference sequence). After removal of 5 bases from V and 8 bases from J, the junction contained 4 bases not matched to a gene. Here the CDR3 DNA reads TGTGCCAGCAGCCCAGGGGGCGAGGAAGCTTTCTTT. This translates into CASSPGGEEAFF.